The 22 T cell receptor beta chains in this list originate from one sample, sequenced in a study of OX40 agonist ivuxolimab in advanced cancers. Profiling relied on immunoSEQ multiplex PCR, and the TCRdb table lists in-frame clones only, not all of them. There are about 110,000 clones in the sample; 90% occur only once, and about 0.5% lies in the top ten. The sequencing here drew on CD4+ or CD8+ T cells sorted from blood, taken in a trial of the OX40 agonist ivuxolimab. The receptors derive from an adult with an advanced solid tumor such as melanoma, head and neck, liver or kidney cancer.

J is TRBJ2-5 and V is TRBV6-1; 9 bases fit TRBD1. The J call may be faulty, since TRBJ2-7 better matches the DNA end. CDR1 is MNHNS and CDR2 is SASEGT in the germline V gene. The CDR3 spans 15 residues. CDR3 DNA: TGTGCCAGCAGCTGGACAGGGGCGAAGTCCTACGAGCAGTACTTC. This sequence encodes CASSWTGAKSYEQYF.

The sample holds one count of this clone. The V gene is TRBV19, the J gene TRBJ1-5, with D perhaps TRBD1 (5 bases). The CDR3 contains 16 residues. Germline V gene lookup returns CDR1 LNHDA and CDR2 SQIVND (reference sequence). Trimming removed 3 bases at V and 1 base at J, with 13 bases between. In DNA form, the CDR3 reads TGTGCCAGTAGTATGCTAGGGGCGGGGAGCAATCAGCCCCAGCATTTT. Residues: CASSMLGAGSNQPQHF.

Here the CDR3 DNA reads TGTGCCAGCAGTGATCGGACGGCAGTGAACTATGGCTACACCTTC. This translates into CASSDRTAVNYGYTF. The gene calls are TRBV25-1 and TRBJ1-2; D unresolved. CDR1 is MGHDK and CDR2 is SYGVNS in the germline V gene. The CDR3 consists of 15 residues. V was trimmed by 3 bases and J by 2 bases, leaving 13 bases between them.

This chain links TRBV5-1 with TRBJ2-7; D tentatively reads TRBD1 or TRBD2 (6 bases each). Trimming left V 3 bases short and J 6 bases short, with 22 bases between. Germline CDR1 reads SGHRS; CDR2 reads YFSETQ. The CDR3 contains 16 residues. The CDR3 spells CASSSMGSGGSGEQYF. CDR3 coding DNA: TGCGCCAGCAGCTCAATGGGCTCCGGGGGCTCGGGCGAGCAGTACTTC.

The V call is TRBV19, the J call TRBJ2-3; the match to TRBD1 covers 7 bases. CDR1 and CDR2 from the germline V gene are LNHDA and SQIVND (reference sequence). V lost 3 bases to trimming and J lost 3 bases; unmatched junction nucleotides: 6. The CDR3 runs 15 residues. The CDR3 region is CASSIRDSPTDTQYF. The CDR3 bases are TGTGCCAGTAGTATCCGGGACAGTCCTACAGATACGCAGTATTTT.

This sequence joins TRBV5-6 and TRBJ2-5; TRBD1 agrees at 12 bases. The last part of the DNA fits TRBJ2-7 better; the J call may be wrong. CDR1 and CDR2 from the germline V gene are SGHDT and YYEEEE. The CDR3 covers 14 residues. CDR3 region: CASRLPGQGAEQYF. Here the CDR3 DNA reads TGTGCCAGCAGATTGCCGGGACAGGGGGCCGAGCAGTACTTC.

The chain employs TRBV7-6 and TRBJ2-4; 7 nucleotides align to TRBD1. From germline, CDR1 is SGHVS and CDR2 FNYEAQ. This CDR3 contains 15 residues. V gave up 2 bases and J gave up 8 bases; unmatched junction bases: 9. CDR3 amino acids: CASSLLDRVWYIQYF. The CDR3 DNA sequence: TGTGCCAGCAGCTTACTAGACAGGGTATGGTACATTCAGTACTTC.

The V and J genes are TRBV6-5 and TRBJ1-5; D perhaps matches TRBD1 (6 bases). V gave up 6 bases and J gave up 7 bases, with 13 bases separating them. Germline V lookup: CDR1 MNHEY, CDR2 SVGAGI. The CDR3 sequence is 13 residues long. The CDR3, as DNA: TGTGCCAGCAGGGGGGCCATTGGGCAGCCCCAGCATTTT. Translated, it gives CASRGAIGQPQHF.

This clone was counted once. V usage is TRBV2 and J usage is TRBJ2-3; no definite D call. Trimming removed 7 bases at V and 4 bases at J, with 15 bases between. Germline values: CDR1 SNHLY, CDR2 FYNNEI. CDR3 size: 14 residues. CDR3: CASKTWFNSDTQYF. DNA for the CDR3: TGTGCCAGCAAGACCTGGTTTAATTCAGATACGCAGTATTTT.

The chain couples TRBV9 to TRBJ1-2; D perhaps matches TRBD1 (6 bases). Looked up from germline, CDR1 is SGDLS and CDR2 is YYNGEE. The germline V and J ends were trimmed by 3 bases and 8 bases, with 14 bases remaining between them. The CDR3 contains 13 residues. In nucleotides, the CDR3 is TGTGCCAGCAGCGCAAACTACAGGGCGGGCTACACCTTC. Its translation: CASSANYRAGYTF.

The V and J genes are TRBV28 and TRBJ2-7, with D hard to call. The V gene lost 3 bases and the J gene lost 7 bases, with 10 bases spanning the gap. The CDR3 loop spans 12 amino acids. CDR1 is MDHEN, CDR2 SYDVKM, per germline. CDR3 in DNA: TGTGCCAGCAGTTTGGGTTTGGGGGAGCAGTACTTC. Translation gives CASSLGLGEQYF.

The rearrangement joins TRBV10-3 to TRBJ2-5; the match to TRBD2 covers 8 bases. The trim removed 6 bases at V and 0 bases at J, leaving 9 bases unmatched. CDR1 is ENHRY and CDR2 is SYGVKD in the germline V gene. The length of the CDR3 is 16 residues. CDR3 loop: CAISLKRGLYQETQYF. As DNA, the CDR3 is TGTGCCATCAGCCTTAAGCGGGGGCTTTACCAAGAGACCCAGTACTTC.

The CDR3 DNA reads TGTGCCTGGAGTGCCAAAGACAGGGACTATGGCTACACCTTC. Translation gives CAWSAKDRDYGYTF. The chain employs TRBV30 and TRBJ1-2, with 7 bases fitting TRBD1. The CDR3 extends over 14 amino acids. J was trimmed by 3 bases and V by 1 base; bases with no gene match: 5. Germline V gives CDR1 GTSNPN, CDR2 SVGIG (reference sequence).

This chain joins TRBV9 and TRBJ2-5; perhaps TRBD1 as D (5 bases). The germline V and J ends were trimmed by 0 bases and 5 bases, with 14 bases remaining between them. Germline values: CDR1 SGDLS, CDR2 YYNGEE. The CDR3 runs 15 residues. The DNA for the CDR3 is TGTGCCAGCAGCGTAGATAAGGGGCTAGGGGAGACCCAGTACTTC. This gives the protein CASSVDKGLGETQYF.

The chain is built from TRBV5-5 and TRBJ1-1; 12 bases line up with TRBD1. Per germline, CDR1 SGHKS and CDR2 YYEKEE (reference sequence). V lost 7 bases and J lost 4; bases outside the gene matches: 17. The CDR3 has 18 residues. CDR3 sequence (DNA): TGTGCCAGCCTCTCGGTCGGGACAGGGGGCATAAGTGGCACTGAAGCTTTCTTT. Protein: CASLSVGTGGISGTEAFF.

V is TRBV7-3 and J is TRBJ2-6, with TRBD1 identical over 7 bases. This CDR3 comprises 18 residues. The V gene's germline CDR1 is SGHTA and CDR2 FQGTGA. Losses at the gene ends were 5 bases for V and 0 bases for J; bases not matched to a gene: 10. The CDR3 reads CASSRGQSISSGANVLTF. CDR3 DNA: TGTGCCAGCAGCCGGGGACAGTCTATCAGCTCTGGGGCCAACGTCCTGACTTTC.

V usage is TRBV10-3 and J usage is TRBJ2-7; maybe TRBD1 (5 bases). The length of the CDR3 is 13 residues. V lost 6 bases and J lost 2, with 11 bases in between. The germline V gene encodes CDR1 ENHRY and CDR2 SYGVKD. The CDR3 bases are TGTGCCATCAGACTGGACAAAACCTACGAGCAGTACTTC. Translating gives CAIRLDKTYEQYF.

The chain carries TRBV27 and TRBJ1-6; tentative D call: TRBD1 (5 bases). The V gene's germline CDR1 is MNHEY and CDR2 SMNVEV (reference sequence). Deletions cut 0 bases from V and 14 bases from J, with 8 bases between. This CDR3 region has 12 residues. CDR3 coding DNA: TGTGCCAGCAGTTTATCTCGGGGGTCCCTCCACTTT. It is translated as CASSLSRGSLHF.

The chain carries TRBV19 and TRBJ1-1, with TRBD1 matching over 8 bases. CDR3 length: 17 residues. With V trimmed by 5 bases and J by 1 base, 12 bases remained unmatched. CDR1 and CDR2 from the germline V gene are LNHDA and SQIVND (reference sequence). The CDR3 loop is CASSWISTGTGNTEAFF. The CDR3 bases are TGTGCCAGTAGTTGGATCTCAACCGGGACAGGGAACACTGAAGCTTTCTTT.

The V and J genes are TRBV4-1 and TRBJ1-5; the D gene is possibly TRBD1 (5 bases). CDR3 size: 15 residues. CDR1 is MGHRA and CDR2 is YSYEKL in the germline V gene. V shed 0 bases and J shed 6 bases, with 12 bases lying between them. CDR3 in DNA: TGCGCCAGCAGCCAAGACTCCGGGGGGATTCAGCCCCAGCATTTT. Translating gives CASSQDSGGIQPQHF.

J is TRBJ2-1 and V is TRBV19, with 8 bases that match TRBD2. Trimming took 3 bases from V and 8 from J; bases not matched to a gene: 12. Germline V gene lookup returns CDR1 LNHDA and CDR2 SQIVND (reference sequence). The CDR3 is 16 residues long. This chain's CDR3 is CASSILGGGSRDEQFF. The CDR3 nucleotides are TGTGCCAGTAGTATTTTGGGCGGGGGGTCTCGCGATGAGCAGTTCTTC.

The chain employs TRBV4-1 and TRBJ2-7; no clear D. The germline CDR1 and CDR2 sequences are MGHRA and YSYEKL. Trimming pared 8 bases from V and 4 bases from J, leaving 15 bases between. The CDR3 consists of 13 residues. The CDR3 sequence: CASGGHSKYEQYF. CDR3 bases: TGCGCCAGCGGTGGCCACTCGAAATACGAGCAGTACTTC.